This TCR beta chain was identified in a study of cytomegalovirus exposure and HLA in healthy donors. Use of 60 Vbeta and 13 Jbeta primers characterized the PCR. Per the original data handling: About 11 million of the approximately 80 million unique TCR beta chains counted in a later analysis were shared. Assay: immunoSEQ multiplex PCR; the TCRdb copy retains only in-frame clones and omits some. V and J calls and clone size are as listed in that table; D and trimming were resolved from the DNA. The sample has roughly 100,000 clones; around 77% are singletons. Study-wide points: Most TCR beta V segments were productive about 87% or about 30% of the time in an earlier analysis.

The CDR3 is 14 amino acids. Trimming removed 5 bases from V and 6 bases from J, with 13 bases in between. Germline-derived CDR1 and CDR2 are SEHNR and FQNEAQ (reference sequence). Concerning this clone: Its antigen is not known.

This receptor was obtained from a male donor in good health and CMV-seropositive. Material: PBMCs. V usage is TRBV7-9 and J usage is TRBJ2-2; tentative D call: TRBD2 (5 bases). The CDR3 here is CASSRTGKPGELFF. In DNA form, the CDR3 reads TGTGCCAGCAGCCGTACCGGGAAGCCCGGGGAGCTGTTTTTT.